This T cell receptor beta chain emerged from a study of cytomegalovirus exposure and HLA in healthy donors. Whole-study results and caveats: Later on, analysis showed that most CMV-associated TCR beta chains appeared to be HLA-restricted. A list of around 150 TCR beta chains associated with cytomegalovirus was given. Information on immune exposure was restricted to one variable (CMV serostatus). Equally common other TCR beta chains were less clonally expanded than HLA-associated ones, a later analysis found.

With V trimmed by 3 bases and J by 2 bases, 2 bases remained unmatched. Germline V gene lookup returns CDR1 SGHRS and CDR2 YFSETQ. The CDR3 runs 14 residues. Amplification used 60 Vbeta primers and 13 Jbeta primers. This table comes from immunoSEQ multiplex PCR, and its TCRdb copy is limited to in-frame clones, with some not included. The table includes some 100,000 clones, 75% detected once. Points on this clone: Its antigen is as yet unknown.

The chain uses TRBV5-1 and TRBJ2-5; 9 bases line up with TRBD1. The TCR comes from a male donor in good health and CMV-seropositive. What was sequenced was PBMCs. CDR3 bases: TGCGCCAGCAGCTCAGGACAGGGGCAAGAGACCCAGTACTTC. Residues: CASSSGQGQETQYF.